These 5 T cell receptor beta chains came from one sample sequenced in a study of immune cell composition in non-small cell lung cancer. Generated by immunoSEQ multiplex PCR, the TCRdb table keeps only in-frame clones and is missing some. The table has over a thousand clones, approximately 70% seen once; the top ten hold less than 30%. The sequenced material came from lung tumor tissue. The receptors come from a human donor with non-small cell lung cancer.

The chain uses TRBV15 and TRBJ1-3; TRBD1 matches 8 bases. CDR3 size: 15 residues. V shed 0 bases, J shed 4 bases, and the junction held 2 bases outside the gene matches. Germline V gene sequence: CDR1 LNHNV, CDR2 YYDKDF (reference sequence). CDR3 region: CATSRDQGAGNTIYF. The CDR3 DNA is TGTGCCACCAGCAGAGATCAGGGGGCGGGAAACACCATATATTTT.

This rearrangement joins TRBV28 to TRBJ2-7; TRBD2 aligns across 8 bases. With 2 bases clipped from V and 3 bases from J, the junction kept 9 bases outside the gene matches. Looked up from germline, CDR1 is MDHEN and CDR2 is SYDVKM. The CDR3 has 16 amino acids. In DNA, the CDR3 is TGTGCCAGCAGTTTAATCGGGGGGGCCTACCTCTACGAGCAGTACTTC. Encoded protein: CASSLIGGAYLYEQYF.

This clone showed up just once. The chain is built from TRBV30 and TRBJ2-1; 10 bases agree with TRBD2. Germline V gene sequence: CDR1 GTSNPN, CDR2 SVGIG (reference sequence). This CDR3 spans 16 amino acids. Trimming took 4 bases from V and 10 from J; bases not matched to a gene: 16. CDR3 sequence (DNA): TGTGCCTGGACCACACACCTTATAGCGGGGGGTTGGGAGCAGTTCTTC. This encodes CAWTTHLIAGGWEQFF.

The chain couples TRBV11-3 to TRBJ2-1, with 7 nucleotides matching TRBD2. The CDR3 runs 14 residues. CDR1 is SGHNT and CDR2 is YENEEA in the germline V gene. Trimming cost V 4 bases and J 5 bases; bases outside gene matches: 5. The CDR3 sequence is CASSSGGFNNEQFF. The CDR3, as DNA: TGTGCCAGCAGCTCCGGGGGGTTCAACAATGAGCAGTTCTTC.

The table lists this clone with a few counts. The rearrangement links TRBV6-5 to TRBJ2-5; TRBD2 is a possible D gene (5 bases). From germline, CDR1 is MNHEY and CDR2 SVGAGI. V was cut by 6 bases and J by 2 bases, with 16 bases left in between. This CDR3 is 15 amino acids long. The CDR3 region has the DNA TGTGCCAGCAGACTAACCAGCGGCCAACAAGAGACCCAGTACTTC. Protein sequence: CASRLTSGQQETQYF.